This passage covers 11 T cell receptor beta chains from one sample sequenced in a study of shared clonotypes between healthy human individuals. Clones were read by immunoSEQ multiplex PCR, and TCRdb kept only the in-frame ones, dropping some. Of millions of clones in the sample, about 92% were seen once. Material for sequencing was naive CD4+ T cells from PBMCs. The sample's subset: CD45RA+ positively selected. The receptors originated from a man between 18 and 35 years old in good health. Some clones in this sample may be carry-over from other donors' samples.

This chain uses TRBV5-1 with TRBJ1-2, with TRBD1 identical over 7 bases. Germline V gives CDR1 SGHRS, CDR2 YFSETQ. CDR3 length: 16 residues. Trimming removed 3 bases from V and 0 bases from J; junction bases left unmatched: 8. This chain's CDR3 is CASSSDRTTPNYGYTF. CDR3 sequence (DNA): TGCGCCAGCAGCTCGGACAGGACCACTCCTAACTATGGCTACACCTTC.

The rearrangement joins TRBV6-6 to TRBJ2-7; TRBD1 might be the D (6 bases). The V end lost 0 bases, the J end lost 7 bases, and 19 bases lay between the germline ends. This CDR3 spans 16 amino acids. Per the germline V gene, CDR1 is MNHNY and CDR2 is SVGAGI (reference sequence). DNA of the CDR3: TGTGCCAGCAGTTACTCGGGCGACAGGTTTCCGGGAGAGCAGTACTTC. Amino acids: CASSYSGDRFPGEQYF.

The chain carries TRBV19 and TRBJ2-1, with 11 bases aligning to TRBD1. The CDR3 length is 16 residues. In germline, CDR1 is LNHDA, CDR2 SQIVND (reference sequence). Losses at the gene ends were 3 bases for V and 4 bases for J; bases not matched to a gene: 5. The CDR3 sequence is CASSILGTGGYNEQFF. CDR3 nucleotides: TGTGCCAGTAGTATTTTAGGGACAGGGGGTTACAATGAGCAGTTCTTC.

The chain has TRBV2 and TRBJ2-1, with D possibly matching TRBD2 (6 bases). V was cut by 8 bases and J by 10 bases, with 18 bases left in between. The CDR3 totals 13 residues. The germline CDR1 and CDR2 sequences are SNHLY and FYNNEI. The CDR3 region has the DNA TGTGCCAGCTCCAGGCTAGCGACGACAGAGCAGTTCTTC. Its protein is CASSRLATTEQFF.

The chain is built from TRBV9 and TRBJ2-1; 11 positions match TRBD2. CDR1 is SGDLS and CDR2 is YYNGEE in the germline V gene. This CDR3 region has 16 residues. V shed 1 base and J 13 bases; nucleotides not matched to a gene: 13. The CDR3 bases are TGTGCCAGCAGCGTAATTCCGGGGGCTAGCGGGAGGATCCAGTTCTTC. This codes for CASSVIPGASGRIQFF.

On this clone itself: Other DNA sequences from this sample encode an identical CDR3 as well. The chain recombines TRBV9 with TRBJ2-3; no firm D call. The ends were cut back, 0 bases at V and 4 bases at J, with 6 bases in the middle. The CDR3 is 13 residues long. Germline V CDR1 and CDR2: SGDLS, YYNGEE. The CDR3 loop reads CASSVVSADTQYF. CDR3 sequence (DNA): TGTGCCAGCAGCGTAGTGTCGGCAGATACGCAGTATTTT.

The gene calls are TRBV6-1 and TRBJ2-1, with D unclear. V lost 2 bases and J 3 bases, leaving 11 bases between the germline ends. The CDR3 covers 15 residues. Germline CDR1 MNHNS, CDR2 SASEGT. CDR3 sequence: CASSESGRNYNEQFF. The CDR3 DNA follows: TGTGCCAGCAGTGAATCGGGCAGAAACTACAATGAGCAGTTCTTC.

The CDR3 nucleotides are TGTGCCAGCAGCCCCCGGGCGGGGGGCAATCAGCCCCAGCATTTT. Translated, it gives CASSPRAGGNQPQHF. The chain uses TRBV7-2 and TRBJ1-5, with D possibly being TRBD1 (5 bases). Looked up from germline, CDR1 is SGHTA and CDR2 is FQGNSA. The CDR3 totals 15 residues. Trimming left V 5 bases short and J 2 bases short, with 13 bases between.

The DNA for the CDR3 is TGTGCCATCAGTGGGGGCGGGAGCGATGAGCAGTTCTTC. Protein: CAISGGGSDEQFF. The chain joins TRBV10-3 to TRBJ2-1, with 7 bases that match TRBD2. Trimming removed 4 bases from V and 8 bases from J; junction bases left unmatched: 5. The CDR3 runs 13 residues. In germline, CDR1 is ENHRY, CDR2 SYGVKD.

The rearrangement uses TRBV7-6 and TRBJ2-7, with D unresolved. CDR3 length: 15 residues. The V end lost 5 bases, the J end lost 3 bases, and 17 bases lay between the germline ends. Germline CDR1 and CDR2: SGHVS and FNYEAQ. The CDR3 sequence is CASSPTHVRYYEQYF. The CDR3 nucleotides are TGTGCCAGCAGCCCAACCCATGTGCGGTACTACGAGCAGTACTTC.

This sequence joins TRBV2 and TRBJ2-5, with TRBD2 identical over 15 bases. J was trimmed by 8 bases and V by 11 bases; bases with no gene match: 9. This CDR3 region has 14 residues. CDR1 SNHLY and CDR2 FYNNEI come from the germline V gene. The CDR3 here is CASAGTSGGPTQYF. DNA for the CDR3: TGTGCCTCAGCCGGGACTAGCGGGGGGCCAACCCAGTACTTC.